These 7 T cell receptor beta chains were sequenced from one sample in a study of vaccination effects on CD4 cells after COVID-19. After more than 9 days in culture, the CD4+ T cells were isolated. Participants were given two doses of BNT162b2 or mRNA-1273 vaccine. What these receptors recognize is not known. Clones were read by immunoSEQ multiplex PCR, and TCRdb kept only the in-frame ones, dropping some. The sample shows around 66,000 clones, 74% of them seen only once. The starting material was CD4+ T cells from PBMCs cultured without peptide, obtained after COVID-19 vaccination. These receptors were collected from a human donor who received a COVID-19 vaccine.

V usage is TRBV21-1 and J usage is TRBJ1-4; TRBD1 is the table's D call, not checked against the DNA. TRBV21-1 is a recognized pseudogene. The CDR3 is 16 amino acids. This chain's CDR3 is CASSKARPGAGEKLFF. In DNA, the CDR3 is TGTGCCAGCAGCAAAGCGCGTCCAGGGGCCGGTGAAAAACTGTTTTTT.

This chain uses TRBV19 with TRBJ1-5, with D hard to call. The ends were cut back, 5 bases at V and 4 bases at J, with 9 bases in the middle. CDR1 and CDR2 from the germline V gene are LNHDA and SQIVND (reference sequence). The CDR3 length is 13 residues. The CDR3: CASSPGVNQPQHF. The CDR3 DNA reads TGTGCCAGTAGTCCTGGGGTAAATCAGCCCCAGCATTTT.

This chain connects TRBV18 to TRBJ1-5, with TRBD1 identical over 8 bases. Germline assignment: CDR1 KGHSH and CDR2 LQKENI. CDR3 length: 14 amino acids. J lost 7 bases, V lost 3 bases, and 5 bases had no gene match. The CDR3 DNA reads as TGTGCCAGCTCACCGGGACAGGCGAGACAGCCCCAGCATTTT. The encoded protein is CASSPGQARQPQHF.

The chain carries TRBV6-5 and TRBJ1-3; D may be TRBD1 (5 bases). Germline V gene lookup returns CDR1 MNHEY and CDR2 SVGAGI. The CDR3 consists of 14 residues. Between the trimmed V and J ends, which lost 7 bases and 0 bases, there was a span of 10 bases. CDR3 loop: CASTKGHSGNTIYF. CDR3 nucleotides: TGTGCCAGCACCAAAGGACACTCTGGAAACACCATATATTTT.

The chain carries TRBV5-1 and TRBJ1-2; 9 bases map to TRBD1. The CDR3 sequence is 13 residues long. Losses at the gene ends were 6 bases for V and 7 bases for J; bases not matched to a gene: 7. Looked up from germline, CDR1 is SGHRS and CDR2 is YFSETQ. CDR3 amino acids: CASNLGQGSGYTF. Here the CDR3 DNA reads TGCGCCAGCAACCTGGGACAGGGCAGTGGCTACACCTTC.

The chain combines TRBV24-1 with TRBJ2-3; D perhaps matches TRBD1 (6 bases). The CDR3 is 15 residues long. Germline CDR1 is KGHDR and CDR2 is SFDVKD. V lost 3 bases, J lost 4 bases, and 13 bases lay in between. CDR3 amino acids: CATSDARGTADTQYF. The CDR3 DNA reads TGTGCCACCAGTGATGCTAGGGGGACCGCAGATACGCAGTATTTT.

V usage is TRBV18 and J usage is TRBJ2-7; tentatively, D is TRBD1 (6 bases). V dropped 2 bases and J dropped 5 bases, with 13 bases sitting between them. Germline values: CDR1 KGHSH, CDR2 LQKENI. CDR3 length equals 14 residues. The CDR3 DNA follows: TGTGCCAGCTCACCAAACAGGGATCCCCACGAGCAGTACGTC. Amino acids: CASSPNRDPHEQYV.